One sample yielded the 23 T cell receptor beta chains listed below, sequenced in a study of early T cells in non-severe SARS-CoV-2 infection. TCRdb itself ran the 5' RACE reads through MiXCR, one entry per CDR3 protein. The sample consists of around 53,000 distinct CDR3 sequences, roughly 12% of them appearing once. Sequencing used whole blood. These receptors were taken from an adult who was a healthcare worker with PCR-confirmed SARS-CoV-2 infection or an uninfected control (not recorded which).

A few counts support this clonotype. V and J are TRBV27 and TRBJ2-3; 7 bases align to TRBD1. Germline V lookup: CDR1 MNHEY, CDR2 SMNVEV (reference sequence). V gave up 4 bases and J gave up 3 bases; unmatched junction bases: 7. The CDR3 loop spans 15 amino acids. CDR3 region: CASSSETGMTDTQYF. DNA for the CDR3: TGTGCCAGCAGTTCCGAGACAGGGATGACAGATACGCAGTATTTT.

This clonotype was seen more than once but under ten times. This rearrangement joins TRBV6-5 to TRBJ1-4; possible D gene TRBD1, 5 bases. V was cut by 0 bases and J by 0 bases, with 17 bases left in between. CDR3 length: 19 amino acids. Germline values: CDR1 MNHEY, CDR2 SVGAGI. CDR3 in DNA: TGTGCCAGCAGTTACTCAAGACCCAGTTGGGGGGCAACTAATGAAAAACTGTTTTTT. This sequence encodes CASSYSRPSWGATNEKLFF.

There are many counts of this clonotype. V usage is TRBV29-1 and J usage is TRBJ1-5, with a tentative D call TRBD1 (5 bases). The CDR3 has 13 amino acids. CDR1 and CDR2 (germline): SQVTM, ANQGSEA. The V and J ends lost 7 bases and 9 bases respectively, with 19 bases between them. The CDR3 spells CSAMQGSEMPQHF. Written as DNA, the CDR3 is TGCAGCGCAATGCAGGGCTCGGAGATGCCCCAGCATTTT.

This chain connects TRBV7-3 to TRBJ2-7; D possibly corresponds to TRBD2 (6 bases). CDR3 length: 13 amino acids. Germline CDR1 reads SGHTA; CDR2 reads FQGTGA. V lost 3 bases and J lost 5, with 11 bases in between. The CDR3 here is CASSLDYNNEQYF. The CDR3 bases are TGTGCCAGCAGCTTGGACTATAATAACGAGCAGTACTTC.

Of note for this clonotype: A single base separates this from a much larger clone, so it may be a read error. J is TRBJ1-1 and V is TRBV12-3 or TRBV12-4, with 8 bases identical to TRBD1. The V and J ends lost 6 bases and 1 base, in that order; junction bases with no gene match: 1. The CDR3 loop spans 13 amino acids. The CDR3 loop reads CASRGQGNTEAFF. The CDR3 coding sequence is TGTGCCAGCAGAGGACAGGGGAACACTGAAGCTTTCTTT.

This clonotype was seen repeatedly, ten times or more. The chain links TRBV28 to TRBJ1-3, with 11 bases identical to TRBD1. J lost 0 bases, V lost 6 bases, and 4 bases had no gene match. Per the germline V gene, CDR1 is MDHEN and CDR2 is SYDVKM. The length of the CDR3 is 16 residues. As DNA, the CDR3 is TGTGCCAGCAGATTAGGGACAGGGGGCTCTGGAAACACCATATATTTT. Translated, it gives CASRLGTGGSGNTIYF.

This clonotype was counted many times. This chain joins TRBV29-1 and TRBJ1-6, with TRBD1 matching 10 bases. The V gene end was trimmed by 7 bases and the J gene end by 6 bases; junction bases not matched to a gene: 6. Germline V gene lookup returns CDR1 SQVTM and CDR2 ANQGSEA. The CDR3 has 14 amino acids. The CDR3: CSAQDRGANSPLHF. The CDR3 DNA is TGCAGCGCCCAGGACAGGGGGGCTAATTCACCCCTCCACTTT.

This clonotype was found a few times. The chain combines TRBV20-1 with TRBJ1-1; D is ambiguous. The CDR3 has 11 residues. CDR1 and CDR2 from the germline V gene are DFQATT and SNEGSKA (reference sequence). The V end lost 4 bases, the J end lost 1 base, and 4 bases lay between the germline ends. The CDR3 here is CSATQNTEAFF. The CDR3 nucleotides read TGCAGTGCTACGCAGAACACTGAAGCTTTCTTT.

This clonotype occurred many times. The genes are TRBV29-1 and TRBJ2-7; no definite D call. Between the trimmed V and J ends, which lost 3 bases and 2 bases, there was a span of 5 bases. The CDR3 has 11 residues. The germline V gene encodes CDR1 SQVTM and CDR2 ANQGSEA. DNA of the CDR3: TGCAGCGTTGACTTAGCCTACGAGCAGTACTTC. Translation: CSVDLAYEQYF.

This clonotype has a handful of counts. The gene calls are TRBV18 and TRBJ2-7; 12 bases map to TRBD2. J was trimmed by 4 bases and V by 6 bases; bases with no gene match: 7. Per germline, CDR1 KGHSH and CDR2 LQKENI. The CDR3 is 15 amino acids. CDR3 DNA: TGTGCCAGCTCCCCCAAGACTAGCGGGGGTTACGAGCAGTACTTC. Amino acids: CASSPKTSGGYEQYF.

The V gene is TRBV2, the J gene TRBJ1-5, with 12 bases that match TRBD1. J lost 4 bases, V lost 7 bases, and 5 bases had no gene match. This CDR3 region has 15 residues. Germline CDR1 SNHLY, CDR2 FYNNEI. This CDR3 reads CASNRDRGRNQPQHF. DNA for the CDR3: TGTGCCAGCAATCGGGACAGGGGGCGGAATCAGCCCCAGCATTTT.

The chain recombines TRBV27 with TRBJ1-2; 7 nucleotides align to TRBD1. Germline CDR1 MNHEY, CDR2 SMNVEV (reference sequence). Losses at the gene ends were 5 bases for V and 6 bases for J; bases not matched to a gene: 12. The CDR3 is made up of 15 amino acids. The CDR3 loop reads CASSRSGQAFDGYTF. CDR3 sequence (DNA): TGTGCCAGCAGTAGATCTGGACAGGCGTTTGATGGCTACACCTTC.

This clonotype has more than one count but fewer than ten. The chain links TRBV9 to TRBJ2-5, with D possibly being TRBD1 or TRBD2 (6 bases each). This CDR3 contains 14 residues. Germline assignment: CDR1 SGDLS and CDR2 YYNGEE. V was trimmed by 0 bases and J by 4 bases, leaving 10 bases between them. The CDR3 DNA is TGTGCCAGCAGCGTAGGGGGGGCCGGAGAGACCCAGTACTTC. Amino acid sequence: CASSVGGAGETQYF. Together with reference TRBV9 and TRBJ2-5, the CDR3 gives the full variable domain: DSGVTQTPKHLITATGQRVTLRCSPRSGDLSVYWYQQSLDQGLQFLIQYYNGEERAKGNILERFSAQQFPDLHSELNLSSLELGDSALYFCASSVGGAGETQYFGPGTRLLVL.

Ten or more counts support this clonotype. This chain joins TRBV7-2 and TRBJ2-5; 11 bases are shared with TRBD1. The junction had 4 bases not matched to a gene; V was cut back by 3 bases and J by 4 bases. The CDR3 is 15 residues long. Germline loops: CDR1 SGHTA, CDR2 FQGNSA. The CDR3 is CASSLGTGGSETQYF. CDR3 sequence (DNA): TGTGCCAGCAGCTTGGGGACAGGGGGTTCAGAGACCCAGTACTTC.

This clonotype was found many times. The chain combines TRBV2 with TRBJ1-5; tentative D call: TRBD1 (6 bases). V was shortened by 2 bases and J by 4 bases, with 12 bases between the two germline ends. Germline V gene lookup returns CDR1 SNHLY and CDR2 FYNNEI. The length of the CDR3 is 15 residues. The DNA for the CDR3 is TGTGCCAGCAGTGAATTCGGGGGCGTAAATCAGCCCCAGCATTTT. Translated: CASSEFGGVNQPQHF. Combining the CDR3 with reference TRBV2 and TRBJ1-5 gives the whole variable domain EPEVTQTPSHQVTQMGQEVILRCVPISNHLYFYWYRQILGQKVEFLVSFYNNEISEKSEIFDDQFSVERPDGSNFTLKIRSTKLEDSAMYFCASSEFGGVNQPQHFGDGTRLSIL.

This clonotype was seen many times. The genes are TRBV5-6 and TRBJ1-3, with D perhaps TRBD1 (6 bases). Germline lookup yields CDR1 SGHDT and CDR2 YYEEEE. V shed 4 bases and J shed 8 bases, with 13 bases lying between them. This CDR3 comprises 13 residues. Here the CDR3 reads CASSPRGWDTIYF. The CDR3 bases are TGTGCCAGCAGCCCCAGGGGCTGGGACACCATATATTTT.

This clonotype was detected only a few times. The CDR3 region is CASSLGHTANTEAFF. The CDR3 bases are TGTGCCAGCAGCTTAGGGCACACAGCTAACACTGAAGCTTTCTTT. The V gene is TRBV7-9, the J gene TRBJ1-1; no firm D call. Germline assignment: CDR1 SEHNR and CDR2 FQNEAQ (reference sequence). The CDR3 has 15 residues. The germline V and J ends were trimmed by 1 base and 2 bases, with 11 bases remaining between them.

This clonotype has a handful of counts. For the CDR3, the DNA is TGCAGTGCTAGAACGACTAGCAGGTACGAGCAGTACTTC. Protein sequence: CSARTTSRYEQYF. The chain carries TRBV20-1 and TRBJ2-7, with 7 bases identical to TRBD2. Germline V gene data show CDR1 as DFQATT and CDR2 as SNEGSKA (reference sequence). Unmatched junction bases numbered 5, after V lost 2 bases and J lost 4 bases. This CDR3 is 13 amino acids long.

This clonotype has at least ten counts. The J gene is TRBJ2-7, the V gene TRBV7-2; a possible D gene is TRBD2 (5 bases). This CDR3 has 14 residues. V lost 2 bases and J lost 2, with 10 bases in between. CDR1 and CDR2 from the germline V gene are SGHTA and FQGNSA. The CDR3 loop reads CASSLFGEPYEQYF. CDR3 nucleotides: TGTGCCAGCAGCTTATTTGGGGAGCCCTACGAGCAGTACTTC.

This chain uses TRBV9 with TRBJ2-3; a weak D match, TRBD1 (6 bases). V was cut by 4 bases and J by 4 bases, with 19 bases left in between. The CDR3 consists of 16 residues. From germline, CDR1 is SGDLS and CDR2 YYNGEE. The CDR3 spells CASSSEGGSVPDTQYF. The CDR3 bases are TGTGCCAGCAGCTCGGAAGGGGGATCGGTTCCAGATACGCAGTATTTT.

CDR3 sequence reads: CASSRGQGKNIQYF. CDR3 DNA sequence: TGTGCCAGCAGCCGTGGACAGGGAAAAAACATTCAGTACTTC. The chain uses TRBV28 and TRBJ2-4; 8 bases line up with TRBD1. J was trimmed by 4 bases and V by 6 bases; bases with no gene match: 5. CDR1 and CDR2 (germline): MDHEN, SYDVKM. The CDR3 extends over 14 amino acids.

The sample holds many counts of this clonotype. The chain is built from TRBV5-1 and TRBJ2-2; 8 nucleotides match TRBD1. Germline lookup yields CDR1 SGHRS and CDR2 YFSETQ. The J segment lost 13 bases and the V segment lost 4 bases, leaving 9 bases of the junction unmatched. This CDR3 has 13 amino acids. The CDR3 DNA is TGCGCCAGCAGCGGAGCCGGGACAGGAGGGCTGTTTTTT. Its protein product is CASSGAGTGGLFF.

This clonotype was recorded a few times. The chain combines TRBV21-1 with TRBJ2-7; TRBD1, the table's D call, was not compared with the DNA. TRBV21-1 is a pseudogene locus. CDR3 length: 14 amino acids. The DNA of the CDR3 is TGTGCCAGCAGCAAACAGGGGTTTCCCTACGAGCAGTACTTC. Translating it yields CASSKQGFPYEQYF.